The source of this T cell receptor beta chain is a study of T cell repertoires in cytomegalovirus infection. Background on the study: Both CMV infection and a matching HLA type were indicated by public TCR beta signatures. Study-level results: Dominating the ex vivo response were HLA-C-restricted CMV-specific TCR beta clonotypes.

On this clonotype: The antigen is undetermined.

TCRdb analysed the reads with MiXCR anew, one entry per CDR3 protein. The sample lists about 180,000 distinct CDR3 sequences; roughly 17% were seen once. Germline CDR1 reads DFQATT; CDR2 reads SNEGSKA (reference sequence). The junction had 20 bases not matched to a gene; V was cut back by 1 base and J by 10 bases. The CDR3 extends over 17 amino acids. V and J are TRBV20-1 and TRBJ1-2; TRBD1 matches 8 bases. Sequencing was performed on CD8+ T cells from PBMCs. This TCR derives from a human donor in good health (CMV status not recorded). Some clones in this sample may be carry-over from other donors' samples. CDR3 DNA sequence: TGCAGTGCTAGAGCTCCCAGAGAGGACAGGGTAGGTTTGGACTACACCTTC. Translation gives CSARAPREDRVGLDYTF.